This TCR beta chain appears in the sequencing data of a study of OX40 agonist ivuxolimab in advanced cancers. Study details: A diagnosis of hepatocellular carcinoma, melanoma, renal cell or head and neck cancer was present in dose-escalation patients. Whole-study findings and limits: There were also nonresponders showing low normalized T-cell clonal expansion.

Using immunoSEQ multiplex PCR, the repertoire was profiled, and TCRdb retains in-frame clones only, with some absent. The sample contains tens of thousands of clones, approximately 83% of which appear only once. In the case of this clone: Its antigen is not known.

From germline, CDR1 is SGHDT and CDR2 YYEEEE. There are 13 residues in the CDR3. The V and J ends lost 0 bases and 4 bases respectively, with 7 bases between them. The V call is TRBV5-6, the J call TRBJ1-2; D is ambiguous. This clonotype was obtained from an adult with an advanced solid tumor such as melanoma, head and neck, liver or kidney cancer. Source: CD4+ or CD8+ T cells sorted from blood, taken in a trial of the OX40 agonist ivuxolimab. CDR3: CASSLAAPYGYTF. Here the CDR3 DNA reads TGTGCCAGCAGCTTGGCTGCTCCCTATGGCTACACCTTC.